The following is a TCR beta chain sequence with its context. The antigen is not known. The ends were cut back, 10 bases at V and 2 bases at J, with 15 bases in the middle. From germline, CDR1 is MNHNY and CDR2 SVGAGI (reference sequence). CDR3 size: 13 residues. This specimen belongs to a study of shared clonotypes between healthy human individuals. In the study overall: Three plates were used per donor for CD4 naive, three for CD4 memory, two for CD8 naive and one for CD8 memory. Broader study findings: Sharing across four donors was highest in naive CD4 (approximately 5%) and lowest in memory CD8 (around 0.4%).

The deep-level immunoSEQ assay was used. Over several immunoSEQ plates, each subset's genomic DNA was distributed in even portions. Generated by immunoSEQ multiplex PCR, the TCRdb table keeps only in-frame clones and is missing some. The table has about 1 million clones, 65% to 75% seen once. Sequencing used memory CD4+ T cells sorted from blood. Regarding subset: CD45RA-negative fraction. The chain has TRBV6-6 and TRBJ2-7, with D possibly TRBD1 on 6 matching bases. The source of this sequence is a young man in good health. CDR3 region: CATTTGSPYEQYF. The CDR3 DNA reads TGTGCCACCACGACAGGCTCACCCTACGAGCAGTACTTC.